The 2 T cell receptor beta chains in this list originate from one sample, sequenced in a study of T cells in Graves' hyperthyroidism and ophthalmopathy. The investigators amplified TCR beta CDR3 regions from RNA transcripts. An initial round of RT-PCR targeting the TCR CDR3 relied on the HTBI primer set. One entry per CDR3 protein, called by TCRdb with MiXCR from the multiplex PCR reads. The table lists approximately 370,000 distinct CDR3 sequences, approximately 18% of them singletons. Source material: blood. These receptors were collected from a woman between 25 and 40 years old with Graves' hyperthyroidism that later progressed to Graves' ophthalmopathy.

This clonotype was observed at least ten times. The chain recombines TRBV28 with TRBJ2-7; perhaps TRBD2 as D (6 bases). V shed 5 bases and J shed 2 bases, with 22 bases lying between them. CDR1 and CDR2 from the germline V gene are MDHEN and SYDVKM. The CDR3 spans 17 residues. CDR3 DNA sequence: TGTGCCAGCAGTAGTCCTCAGGCACCGGGGGTCGCCTACGAGCAGTACTTC. Its protein is CASSSPQAPGVAYEQYF.

This clonotype has ten or more counts. The gene calls are TRBV7-9 and TRBJ1-3; D not resolved. This CDR3 has 15 amino acids. Trimming took 3 bases from V and 1 from J, leaving 10 bases between them. Germline CDR1 and CDR2: SEHNR and FQNEAQ (reference sequence). This chain's CDR3 is CASSFTAQSGNTIYF. CDR3 nucleotide sequence: TGTGCCAGCAGCTTTACTGCTCAGTCTGGAAACACCATATATTTT. The whole variable domain, remainder taken from reference TRBV7-9 and TRBJ1-3, is DTGVSQNPRHKITKRGQNVTFRCDPISEHNRLYWYRQTLGQGPEFLTYFQNEAQLEKSRLLSDRFSAERPKGSFSTLEIQRTEQGDSAMYLCASSFTAQSGNTIYFGEGSWLTVV.